This entry describes one T cell receptor beta chain. The entry originates in a study of blood T cell repertoires in COVID-19. Study information: From T cells, B-cell-depleted T cells, or PBMCs came the material, which was cDNA or gDNA.

Source study methods: Estimation of nucleated cell counts was performed using reference gene primer amplification. Generated by immunoSEQ multiplex PCR, the TCRdb table keeps only in-frame clones and is missing some. Clonal size and the V and J genes are those of that table, whereas D and trimming came from the DNA. The repertoire holds hundreds of thousands of clones, with 65% to 80% as singletons. The material sequenced was peripheral blood. The sequence came from a woman between 40 and 50 years old with active or convalescent COVID-19.

CDR3 sequence reads: CSVATGAAYGYTF. CDR3 coding DNA: TGCAGCGTTGCGACAGGGGCCGCCTATGGCTACACCTTC. The rearrangement uses TRBV29-1 and TRBJ1-2, with TRBD1 identical over 8 bases. The CDR3 contains 13 residues. CDR1 is SQVTM and CDR2 is ANQGSEA in the germline V gene. The V and J ends lost 4 bases and 4 bases, in that order; junction bases with no gene match: 5.